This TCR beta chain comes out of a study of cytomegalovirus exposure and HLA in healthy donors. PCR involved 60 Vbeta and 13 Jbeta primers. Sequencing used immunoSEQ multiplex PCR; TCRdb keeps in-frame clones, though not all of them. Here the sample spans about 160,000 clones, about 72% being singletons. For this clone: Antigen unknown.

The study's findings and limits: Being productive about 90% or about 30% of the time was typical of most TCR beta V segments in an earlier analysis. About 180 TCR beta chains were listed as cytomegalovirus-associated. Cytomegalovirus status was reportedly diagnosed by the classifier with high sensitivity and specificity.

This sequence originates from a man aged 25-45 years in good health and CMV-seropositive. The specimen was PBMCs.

The CDR3 reads CASSEFRGNEQFF. The CDR3 bases are TGCGCCAGCAGTGAGTTCAGGGGCAATGAGCAGTTCTTC. The rearrangement uses TRBV10-1 and TRBJ2-1, with a tentative D call TRBD1 (6 bases). V lost 1 base to trimming and J lost 6 bases, with 7 bases between them. The CDR3 consists of 13 residues. Germline values: CDR1 WNHNN, CDR2 SYGVQD (reference sequence).